Listed here is a single TCR beta chain. Its antigen is currently unknown. This CDR3 is built from 13 residues. Germline-derived CDR1 and CDR2 are SQVTM and ANQGSEA. Vbeta (60) and Jbeta (13) primers were used in the PCR. The data were produced by immunoSEQ multiplex PCR, yet TCRdb's version contains in-frame clones alone and is incomplete. In the table there are more than 130,000 clones, about four fifths of which are singletons. The sample originates from a study of cytomegalovirus exposure and HLA in healthy donors. Study results and limitations: Sequencing depth roughly uniform across donors was assumed in presence/absence analyses.

The sequence was obtained from a man aged 25 to 40 in good health and CMV-seronegative. The specimen sequenced was PBMCs. This chain uses TRBV29-1 with TRBJ2-5; 9 nucleotides match TRBD2. The J call could be wrong; TRBJ2-7 is a better fit for the DNA end. The CDR3 DNA reads as TGCAGCGTTGGGACTAGCGAGACCTACGAGCAGTACTTC. Encoded protein: CSVGTSETYEQYF.